This TCR beta chain was found in a study of cytomegalovirus exposure and HLA in healthy donors. Findings and limits, study-wide: In an earlier analysis, most TCR beta V segments were productive about 87% or about 30% of the time.

PCR primers comprised 60 Vbeta and 13 Jbeta primers. Measured with immunoSEQ multiplex PCR; TCRdb has only the in-frame clones, and not every one. The sample contains about 140,000 clones, roughly four fifths of which appear only once. Donors counted as nominally healthy when sampled, yet unrecorded immune exposures were likely. To note about this clone: Its antigen is undetermined.

CDR1 LGHNA and CDR2 YSLEER come from the germline V gene. The CDR3 runs 13 residues. Sequencing was done on a sample of PBMCs. The sequence was collected from a woman aged 55-75 years in good health and CMV-seropositive. The V gene is TRBV4-3, the J gene TRBJ2-5; 7 nucleotides line up with TRBD1. Matching the DNA end better, TRBJ2-7 makes the J call doubtful. The CDR3 reads CASSPTGTYEQYF. DNA of the CDR3: TGCGCCAGCAGCCCGACAGGGACCTACGAGCAGTACTTC.